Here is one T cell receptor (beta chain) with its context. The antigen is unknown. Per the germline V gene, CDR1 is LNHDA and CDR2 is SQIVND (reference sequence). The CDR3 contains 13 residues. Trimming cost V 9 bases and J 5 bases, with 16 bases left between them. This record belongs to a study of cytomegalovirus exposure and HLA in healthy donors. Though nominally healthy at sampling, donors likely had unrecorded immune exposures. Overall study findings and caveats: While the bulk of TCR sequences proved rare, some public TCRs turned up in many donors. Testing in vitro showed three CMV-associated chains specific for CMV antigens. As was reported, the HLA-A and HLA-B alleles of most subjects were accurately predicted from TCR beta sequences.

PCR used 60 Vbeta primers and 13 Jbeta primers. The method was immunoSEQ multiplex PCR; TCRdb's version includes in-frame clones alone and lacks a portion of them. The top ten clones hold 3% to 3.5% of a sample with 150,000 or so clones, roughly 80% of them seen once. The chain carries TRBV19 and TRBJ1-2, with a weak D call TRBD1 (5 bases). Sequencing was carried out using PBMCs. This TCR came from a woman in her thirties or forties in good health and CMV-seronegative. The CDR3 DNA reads TGTGCCAGCCGAGAAGATCGGGGGTATGGCTACACCTTC. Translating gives CASREDRGYGYTF.